These 29 T cell receptor beta chains came from one sample sequenced in a study of spatial heterogeneity in lung cancer. The time point denotes: sample taken at primary tumor resection. Whole RNA was taken from tumor, nontumor lung or frozen PBMC; it was then sequenced unsorted. Using its own MiXCR run on the 5' RACE reads, TCRdb lists one record per CDR3 protein. The sample holds roughly 10,000 distinct CDR3 sequences, approximately 3.8% seen once. Sequenced here: normal lung tissue next to the tumor, sampled at surgery. These receptors were taken from a male donor with early-stage non-small cell lung cancer.

In its sample, this clonotype is medium-sized. The chain is built from TRBV18 and TRBJ1-1; D call uncertain. This CDR3 has 12 amino acids. Trimming left V 3 bases short and J 6 bases short, with 8 bases between. Germline V CDR1 and CDR2: KGHSH, LQKENI. CDR3 DNA sequence: TGTGCCAGCTCACCTATCGACGCTGAAGCTTTCTTT. This codes for CASSPIDAEAFF.

This clonotype was picked up many times. The chain links TRBV6-6 to TRBJ2-5; D is possibly TRBD2 (7 bases). This CDR3 contains 14 residues. Germline CDR1 and CDR2: MNHNY and SVGAGI (reference sequence). V lost 2 bases and J 4 bases, leaving 11 bases between the germline ends. The CDR3 nucleotides read TGTGCCAGCAGTTACGACGGGGGGCCAGAGACCCAGTACTTC. Protein sequence: CASSYDGGPETQYF.

This clonotype showed up many times. J is TRBJ2-7 and V is TRBV7-9, with 7 bases lining up with TRBD1. The CDR3 runs to 16 residues. The germline gives CDR1 SEHNR, CDR2 FQNEAQ (reference sequence). V shed 5 bases, J shed 0 bases, and the junction held 10 bases outside the gene matches. The CDR3 region is CASSHRVGQTSYEQYF. The CDR3, as DNA: TGTGCCAGCAGCCACCGCGTGGGACAGACCTCCTACGAGCAGTACTTC.

The chain links TRBV7-9 to TRBJ2-5, with D possibly TRBD1 on 5 matching bases. The CDR3 has 16 amino acids. Germline V gives CDR1 SEHNR, CDR2 FQNEAQ (reference sequence). V was clipped by 5 bases and J by 0 bases, with 16 bases between them. The CDR3 protein is CASSHDRDWYQETQYF. The CDR3 nucleotides read TGTGCCAGCAGCCACGACAGAGATTGGTACCAAGAGACCCAGTACTTC.

This clonotype rates as medium-sized. The chain employs TRBV7-9 and TRBJ1-2, with 7 bases lining up with TRBD1. The CDR3 sequence is 16 residues long. The trim removed 5 bases at V and 4 bases at J, leaving 13 bases unmatched. Germline assignment: CDR1 SEHNR and CDR2 FQNEAQ (reference sequence). As DNA, the CDR3 is TGTGCCAGCAGCCAACAGGCCGGGACAGCGAGCTATGGCTACACCTTC. As protein: CASSQQAGTASYGYTF.

This clonotype is categorized as medium-sized (0.01 to 0.1%). The chain joins TRBV29-1 to TRBJ1-5; D is uncertain. Germline CDR1 reads SQVTM; CDR2 reads ANQGSEA. Trimming removed 4 bases from V and 2 bases from J, with 12 bases in between. The CDR3 has 14 amino acids. CDR3 sequence (DNA): TGCAGCGTTGCAGCGGCAGGAGGCAATCAGCCCCAGCATTTT. This codes for CSVAAAGGNQPQHF.

This clonotype was counted many times. This chain links TRBV12-3 or TRBV12-4 with TRBJ2-3, with 7 bases identical to TRBD2. The J segment lost 4 bases and the V segment lost 5 bases, leaving 6 bases of the junction unmatched. CDR3 length: 14 amino acids. The CDR3 DNA sequence: TGTGCCAGCAGTCCCCAGCGGGGCCCAGATACGCAGTATTTT. Translated: CASSPQRGPDTQYF.

This clonotype was observed at least ten times. CDR3 residues: CASSYARPRRVEQFF. Written as DNA, the CDR3 is TGTGCCAGCAGTTACGCACGGCCCCGGAGGGTAGAGCAGTTCTTC. The gene calls are TRBV6-2 or TRBV6-3 and TRBJ2-1; tentative D call: TRBD2 (6 bases). V lost 2 bases and J lost 10, with 18 bases in between. CDR3 length equals 15 residues. Germline V gives CDR1 MNHEY, CDR2 SVGEGT.

This clonotype has just a few counts. The rearrangement uses TRBV28 and TRBJ2-3; 13 nucleotides agree with TRBD2. CDR1 and CDR2 (germline): MDHEN, SYDVKM. Unmatched junction bases numbered 17, after V lost 5 bases and J lost 3 bases. This CDR3 region has 20 residues. CDR3 coding DNA: TGTGCCAGCAGTCCTTTGACCGGGACTAGCGGGGCCGGCGGTACAGATACGCAGTATTTT. Amino acid sequence: CASSPLTGTSGAGGTDTQYF.

This clonotype is medium-sized. The rearrangement joins TRBV11-2 to TRBJ1-2, with D uncertain. This CDR3 contains 16 residues. In germline, CDR1 is SGHAT, CDR2 FQNNGV. Trimming left V 1 base short and J 8 bases short, with 20 bases between. In nucleotides, the CDR3 is TGTGCCAGCAGCTTAGTTAGGATCGGGCTTTCTCTCGGCTACACCTTC. Its translation: CASSLVRIGLSLGYTF. Drawing the rest from reference TRBV11-2 and TRBJ1-2, the complete variable domain is EAGVAQSPRYKIIEKRQSVAFWCNPISGHATLYWYQQILGQGPKLLIQFQNNGVVDDSQLPKDRFSAERLKGVDSTLKIQPAKLEDSAVYLCASSLVRIGLSLGYTFGSGTRLTVV.

In its sample, this clonotype ranks as medium-sized. This chain links TRBV6-1 with TRBJ1-5; D is possibly TRBD1 (5 bases). Germline loops: CDR1 MNHNS, CDR2 SASEGT. This CDR3 has 15 residues. V gave up 2 bases and J gave up 2 bases, with 10 bases separating them. CDR3 region: CASSESPGRNQPQHF. The CDR3 bases are TGTGCCAGCAGTGAATCCCCAGGGCGCAATCAGCCCCAGCATTTT.

In its sample, this clonotype was seen a few times. V usage is TRBV2 and J usage is TRBJ2-3; 7 nucleotides agree with TRBD2. Per the germline V gene, CDR1 is SNHLY and CDR2 is FYNNEI. Trimming took 0 bases from V and 0 from J; bases not matched to a gene: 3. CDR3 size: 16 residues. This CDR3 reads CASSEAGGISTDTQYF. For the CDR3, the DNA is TGTGCCAGCAGTGAAGCGGGAGGGATCAGCACAGATACGCAGTATTTT.

This clonotype is labeled as medium-sized. The CDR3 nucleotides read TGTGCCAGCAGCTTAGGCAACCCCTACGAGCAGTACTTC. It translates to CASSLGNPYEQYF. This sequence joins TRBV11-3 and TRBJ2-7; D ambiguous. The ends were cut back, 1 base at V and 2 bases at J, with 6 bases in the middle. The CDR3 extends over 13 amino acids. Germline CDR1 is SGHNT and CDR2 is YENEEA.

This clonotype ranks as medium-sized (0.01 to 0.1%). The chain uses TRBV19 and TRBJ1-2, with TRBD1 matching over 10 bases. Germline V gene data show CDR1 as LNHDA and CDR2 as SQIVND (reference sequence). The junction had 7 bases not matched to a gene; V was cut back by 0 bases and J by 6 bases. The CDR3 is made up of 16 amino acids. CDR3 loop: CASSIDAGQGNDGYTF. DNA of the CDR3: TGTGCCAGTAGTATAGATGCGGGACAGGGGAACGATGGCTACACCTTC.

This clonotype was seen ten or more times. The chain joins TRBV7-9 to TRBJ2-7, with no clear D. The CDR3 has 14 residues. CDR1 and CDR2 (germline): SEHNR, FQNEAQ (reference sequence). The V gene lost 0 bases and the J gene lost 1 base, with 7 bases spanning the gap. The CDR3 region is CASSLASRSYEQYF. The CDR3 DNA follows: TGTGCCAGCAGCTTAGCATCCCGATCCTACGAGCAGTACTTC.

The sample holds many counts of this clonotype. In DNA form, the CDR3 reads TGTGCCAGCAGTACTAGCGGCTCCTACAATGAGCAGTTCTTC. It is translated as CASSTSGSYNEQFF. The chain is built from TRBV2 and TRBJ2-1, with TRBD2 matching 8 bases. The CDR3 runs to 14 residues. J lost 0 bases, V lost 5 bases, and 0 bases had no gene match. The germline CDR1 and CDR2 sequences are SNHLY and FYNNEI. The full variable domain, completed using reference TRBV2 and TRBJ2-1, is EPEVTQTPSHQVTQMGQEVILRCVPISNHLYFYWYRQILGQKVEFLVSFYNNEISEKSEIFDDQFSVERPDGSNFTLKIRSTKLEDSAMYFCASSTSGSYNEQFFGPGTRLTVL.

There are many counts of this clonotype. The chain has TRBV15 and TRBJ1-1; 8 bases align to TRBD1. The CDR3 runs to 16 residues. CDR1 LNHNV and CDR2 YYDKDF come from the germline V gene (reference sequence). V lost 1 base to trimming and J lost 5 bases; unmatched junction nucleotides: 9. The CDR3 DNA sequence: TGTGCCACCAGCAGAGGCCTTGGAACAGGGGGGACTGAAGCTTTCTTT. Translation: CATSRGLGTGGTEAFF.

The V and J genes are TRBV5-1 and TRBJ2-5; D gene uncertain. Trimming removed 0 bases from V and 6 bases from J, with 12 bases in between. The CDR3 length is 14 residues. Germline V gene lookup returns CDR1 SGHRS and CDR2 YFSETQ. The CDR3 sequence: CASSLAGVGQTQYF. The CDR3 DNA is TGCGCCAGCAGCTTGGCCGGAGTTGGGCAGACCCAGTACTTC.

This clonotype rates as medium-sized. The chain carries TRBV29-1 and TRBJ1-5, with D hard to call. V lost 2 bases, J lost 1 base, and 6 bases lay in between. The CDR3 is made up of 13 amino acids. Germline lookup yields CDR1 SQVTM and CDR2 ANQGSEA. The CDR3 DNA reads TGCAGCGTTGAATTTAACAGCAATCAGCCCCAGCATTTT. This sequence encodes CSVEFNSNQPQHF.

This clonotype was seen repeatedly, ten times or more. The chain uses TRBV7-8 and TRBJ2-5; 8 positions match TRBD1. The germline V gene encodes CDR1 SGHVS and CDR2 FQNEAQ. The CDR3 covers 14 residues. V lost 1 base and J lost 6; bases outside the gene matches: 4. The CDR3 DNA reads as TGTGCCAGCAGCTTAGTTACAGGGGGACAGACCCAGTACTTC. Translated, it gives CASSLVTGGQTQYF.

This clonotype showed up many times. The V gene is TRBV2, the J gene TRBJ1-2, with D perhaps TRBD1 (6 bases). CDR3 length: 13 amino acids. The germline CDR1 and CDR2 sequences are SNHLY and FYNNEI. Trimming left V 3 bases short and J 4 bases short, with 9 bases between. In DNA form, the CDR3 reads TGTGCCAGCAGTGATTGGGGGCCCTATGGCTACACCTTC. This translates into CASSDWGPYGYTF. The variable domain in full, with the rest retrieved from reference TRBV2 and TRBJ1-2, is EPEVTQTPSHQVTQMGQEVILRCVPISNHLYFYWYRQILGQKVEFLVSFYNNEISEKSEIFDDQFSVERPDGSNFTLKIRSTKLEDSAMYFCASSDWGPYGYTFGSGTRLTVV.

The chain employs TRBV7-2 and TRBJ2-7; D possibly uses TRBD1 or TRBD2 (5 bases each). V was pared by 4 bases and J by 7 bases, with 11 bases between. CDR1 and CDR2 from the germline V gene are SGHTA and FQGNSA. CDR3 length: 12 amino acids. In DNA form, the CDR3 reads TGTGCCAGCAGCTGGGACGGGTTGGAGCAGTACTTC. Its translation is CASSWDGLEQYF.

Here the CDR3 reads CASRADEGVLSTEAFF. Written as DNA, the CDR3 is TGCGCCAGCAGGGCCGATGAAGGGGTATTAAGCACTGAAGCTTTCTTT. The chain combines TRBV5-1 with TRBJ1-1; weak D call: TRBD1 (5 bases). V shed 5 bases and J shed 4 bases, with 21 bases lying between them. This CDR3 is built from 16 residues. The germline V gene has CDR1 SGHRS and CDR2 YFSETQ.

A note on this clonotype: This could be a read error, since a much larger clone is one nucleotide away. The chain uses TRBV29-1 and TRBJ2-7; TRBD2 matches 9 bases. The CDR3 has 13 residues. CDR1 and CDR2 (germline): SQVTM, ANQGSEA. J gave up 3 bases and V 4 bases, and 4 bases lay outside the gene matches. The CDR3 sequence is CSVGGSGGYEQYF. Written as DNA, the CDR3 is TGCAGCGTTGGAGGTAGCGGGGGCTACGAGCAGTACTTC.

The table lists this clonotype with many counts. The chain links TRBV20-1 to TRBJ2-7; no reliable D call. Per germline, CDR1 DFQATT and CDR2 SNEGSKA (reference sequence). CDR3 length equals 13 residues. Trimming removed 6 bases at V and 0 bases at J, with 12 bases between. The CDR3 region is CSAAPTSSYEQYF. CDR3 sequence (DNA): TGCAGTGCGGCCCCGACCAGCTCCTACGAGCAGTACTTC.

The chain links TRBV24-1 to TRBJ2-1; TRBD2 aligns across 7 bases. The CDR3 length is 15 residues. CDR1 KGHDR and CDR2 SFDVKD come from the germline V gene. Unmatched junction bases numbered 3, after V lost 5 bases and J lost 0 bases. CDR3 nucleotides: TGTGCCACCAGTGCGGGGGACTACTCCTACAATGAGCAGTTCTTC. Residues: CATSAGDYSYNEQFF.

This clonotype was observed at least ten times. As DNA, the CDR3 is TGCAGCGTTGAAGAAGAGGCTAGCGGGAGCGGAGAGACCCAGTACTTC. Translating it yields CSVEEEASGSGETQYF. The chain couples TRBV29-1 to TRBJ2-5; 10 bases are a match to TRBD2. CDR3 length equals 16 residues. Germline assignment: CDR1 SQVTM and CDR2 ANQGSEA. V lost 0 bases to trimming and J lost 4 bases; unmatched junction nucleotides: 8.

V is TRBV7-2 and J is TRBJ1-5; a weak D match, TRBD1 (5 bases). Looked up from germline, CDR1 is SGHTA and CDR2 is FQGNSA. This CDR3 is built from 13 residues. The V gene lost 5 bases and the J gene lost 3 bases, with 8 bases spanning the gap. The CDR3 nucleotides are TGTGCCAGCAGCGGGGCAGTCAATCAGCCCCAGCATTTT. This codes for CASSGAVNQPQHF.

This clonotype was seen repeatedly, ten times or more. The rearrangement joins TRBV3-1 to TRBJ1-6; D unresolved. The CDR3 has 13 residues. The germline V and J ends were trimmed by 2 bases and 8 bases, with 7 bases remaining between them. The germline V gene encodes CDR1 LGHDT and CDR2 YNNKEL (reference sequence). As DNA, the CDR3 is TGTGCCAGCAGCCAAATGAGGGATTCACCCCTCCACTTT. Translation gives CASSQMRDSPLHF. Complete variable domain (other parts from reference TRBV3-1 and TRBJ1-6): DTAVSQTPKYLVTQMGNDKSIKCEQNLGHDTMYWYKQDSKKFLKIMFSYNNKELIINETVPNRFSPKSPDKAHLNLHINSLELGDSAVYFCASSQMRDSPLHFGNGTRLTVT.